Below are 30 T cell receptor beta chains sequenced from a single sample in a study of T cell repertoires in cytomegalovirus infection. TCRdb passed the reads through MiXCR, listing each CDR3 protein once. The sample includes about 530,000 distinct CDR3 sequences, about 25% of them seen just once. The sequenced sample was PBMCs. These receptors all stem from a human donor in good health (CMV status not recorded). Some clones in this sample may be carry-over from other donors' samples.

This clonotype was picked up a small number of times. The CDR3 is CASSSGHPASYEQYV. Written as DNA, the CDR3 is TGTGCCAGCAGTTCGGGACATCCGGCATCCTACGAGCAGTACGTC. The chain employs TRBV6-1 and TRBJ2-7, with D tentatively TRBD1 (6 bases). The germline V gene has CDR1 MNHNS and CDR2 SASEGT. With 5 bases removed from V and 1 base from J, the gap between germline ends came to 15 bases. There are 15 residues in the CDR3.

The rearrangement joins TRBV4-3 to TRBJ1-1, with unresolved D. The CDR3 is made up of 13 amino acids. CDR1 LGHNA and CDR2 YSLEER come from the germline V gene. Between the trimmed V and J ends, which lost 2 bases and 1 base, there was a span of 5 bases. The CDR3 here is CASSQLENTEAFF. CDR3 DNA sequence: TGCGCCAGCAGCCAACTCGAGAACACTGAAGCTTTCTTT.

This chain uses TRBV7-2 with TRBJ2-1; D gene unclear. The V and J ends lost 1 base and 9 bases respectively, with 10 bases between them. The CDR3 runs to 13 residues. Germline CDR1 and CDR2: SGHTA and FQGNSA. The CDR3 spells CASSLGQKGEQFF. The CDR3 DNA sequence: TGTGCCAGCAGCTTAGGTCAGAAGGGTGAGCAGTTCTTC.

V is TRBV3-1 and J is TRBJ1-1; D possibly corresponds to TRBD1 (5 bases). This CDR3 contains 11 residues. V was shortened by 4 bases and J by 8 bases, with 8 bases between the two germline ends. The germline V gene has CDR1 LGHDT and CDR2 YNNKEL (reference sequence). DNA for the CDR3: TGTGCCAGCAGCCGCAGACAGGAAGCTTTCTTT. It codes for CASSRRQEAFF.

In this sample, this clonotype turned up a few times. The rearrangement uses TRBV6-2 or TRBV6-3 and TRBJ2-7, with 9 bases matching TRBD2. CDR1 and CDR2 (germline): MNHEY, SVGEGT. J lost 4 bases, V lost 6 bases, and 10 bases had no gene match. This CDR3 is built from 15 residues. CDR3 amino acids: CASREGLAPGYEQYF. The CDR3 DNA sequence: TGTGCCAGCAGGGAGGGACTAGCTCCTGGTTACGAGCAGTACTTC.

This clonotype came up a few times. The V gene is TRBV7-9, the J gene TRBJ2-1; 10 bases map to TRBD2. With 6 bases clipped from V and 7 bases from J, the junction kept 6 bases outside the gene matches. CDR1 is SEHNR, CDR2 FQNEAQ, per germline (reference sequence). This CDR3 is built from 14 residues. CDR3 residues: CASSQTSGWNEQFF. CDR3 DNA sequence: TGTGCCAGCAGTCAGACTAGCGGGTGGAATGAGCAGTTCTTC.

The rearrangement uses TRBV6-2 or TRBV6-3 and TRBJ2-3; TRBD2 aligns across 8 bases. J lost 2 bases, V lost 8 bases, and 9 bases had no gene match. Germline V gene sequence: CDR1 MNHEY, CDR2 SVGEGT. The CDR3 has 15 amino acids. The CDR3 DNA follows: TGTGCCAGCGGAAAAGCGGGAGCAGCCACAGATACGCAGTATTTT. Translated, it gives CASGKAGAATDTQYF.

This clonotype has just a few counts. V usage is TRBV10-3 and J usage is TRBJ2-5; tentative D call: TRBD2 (7 bases). The V gene's germline CDR1 is ENHRY and CDR2 SYGVKD. This CDR3 contains 14 residues. V was shortened by 10 bases and J by 1 base, with 16 bases between the two germline ends. CDR3 amino acids: CATRGAALQETQYF. The DNA for the CDR3 is TGTGCCACCCGGGGGGCTGCCCTCCAAGAGACCCAGTACTTC.

This clonotype was observed a single time. The chain has TRBV5-6 and TRBJ2-4; the D is unclear. Germline CDR1 SGHDT, CDR2 YYEEEE. The CDR3 has 16 residues. The V end was cut by 0 bases, the J end by 0 bases, with 10 bases between. The CDR3 sequence: CASSLVRDIAKNIQYF. Written as DNA, the CDR3 is TGTGCCAGCAGCTTGGTCAGAGACATAGCCAAAAACATTCAGTACTTC.

V and J are TRBV15 and TRBJ1-5; unclear D gene. The CDR3 totals 14 residues. V dropped 4 bases and J dropped 0 bases, with 7 bases sitting between them. Germline loops: CDR1 LNHNV, CDR2 YYDKDF (reference sequence). The CDR3 coding sequence is TGTGCCACCAGCAAACAGAATAGCAATCAGCCCCAGCATTTT. Its translation is CATSKQNSNQPQHF.

This rearrangement joins TRBV19 to TRBJ2-1; 10 bases match TRBD1. The length of the CDR3 is 14 residues. The germline V gene has CDR1 LNHDA and CDR2 SQIVND (reference sequence). The V segment lost 5 bases and the J segment 12 bases; nucleotides outside the gene matches: 10. The CDR3 nucleotides read TGTGCCAGTAGTCTGATTACCGGGACAGGGGTGCAGTTCTTC. Translation gives CASSLITGTGVQFF.

In this sample, this clonotype turned up many times. The gene calls are TRBV12-3 or TRBV12-4 and TRBJ2-3; D perhaps matches TRBD2 (5 bases). CDR3 size: 14 residues. V was pared by 8 bases and J by 6 bases, with 18 bases between. The CDR3 region is CASRRSGPGDTQYF. The CDR3 nucleotides are TGTGCCAGCCGCCGCTCCGGGCCGGGGGATACGCAGTATTTT.

This clonotype was counted between two and nine times. The CDR3 bases are TGCAGTGCTAGGGGGGGTCGGCGGGTTCGCACAGATACGCAGTATTTT. Protein sequence: CSARGGRRVRTDTQYF. V is TRBV20-1 and J is TRBJ2-3; tentatively, D is TRBD2 (6 bases). The CDR3 extends over 16 amino acids. V was cut by 3 bases and J by 1 base, with 17 bases left in between. Germline CDR1 reads DFQATT; CDR2 reads SNEGSKA (reference sequence).

The chain has TRBV7-2 and TRBJ2-3; TRBD2 aligns across 13 bases. The germline V gene encodes CDR1 SGHTA and CDR2 FQGNSA. Trimming at V came to 8 bases and at J to 4 bases, leaving 3 bases not matched to a gene. The CDR3 is 14 amino acids. The CDR3 spells CASLTSGRSDTQYF. DNA for the CDR3: TGTGCCAGCCTGACTAGCGGGAGGTCAGATACGCAGTATTTT.

This clonotype was observed a handful of times. This chain joins TRBV29-1 and TRBJ1-5; perhaps TRBD1 as D (6 bases). Germline loops: CDR1 SQVTM, CDR2 ANQGSEA. This CDR3 comprises 16 residues. Deletions cut 7 bases from V and 0 bases from J, with 19 bases between. CDR3 in amino acids: CSAVTGTPFSNQPQHF. CDR3 in DNA: TGCAGCGCAGTGACCGGGACACCCTTTAGCAATCAGCCCCAGCATTTT.

The J gene is TRBJ2-6, the V gene TRBV18, with D hard to call. CDR1 and CDR2 (germline): KGHSH, LQKENI. The CDR3 consists of 20 residues. Trimming removed 4 bases at V and 0 bases at J, with 22 bases between. CDR3 in DNA: TGTGCCAGCTCACTACGCCAGGTCTATGGTCACGACTCTGGGGCCAACGTCCTGACTTTC. It yields the protein CASSLRQVYGHDSGANVLTF. Full variable domain (outside the CDR3, taken from reference TRBV18 and TRBJ2-6): NAGVMQNPRHLVRRRGQEARLRCSPMKGHSHVYWYRQLPEEGLKFMVYLQKENIIDESGMPKERFSAEFPKEGPSILRIQQVVRGDSAAYFCASSLRQVYGHDSGANVLTFGAGSRLTVL.

This clonotype was observed many times. The V gene is TRBV7-2, the J gene TRBJ1-3, with a weak D call TRBD1 (5 bases). V shed 10 bases and J shed 0 bases, with 10 bases lying between them. Germline CDR1 reads SGHTA; CDR2 reads FQGNSA. The CDR3 has 13 amino acids. The CDR3 loop is CATGGPSGNTIYF. In DNA form, the CDR3 reads TGTGCCACGGGGGGTCCCTCTGGAAACACCATATATTTT.

The rearrangement uses TRBV15 and TRBJ2-7; D not certain. With 3 bases removed from V and 4 bases from J, the gap between germline ends came to 10 bases. The CDR3 spans 13 residues. The germline gives CDR1 LNHNV, CDR2 YYDKDF (reference sequence). The CDR3 protein is CATSSDHHYEQYV. The DNA of the CDR3 is TGTGCCACCAGCAGCGACCATCATTACGAGCAGTACGTC.

In this sample, this clonotype turned up a few times. V gene TRBV6-5 combines with J gene TRBJ1-5; no reliable D call. Germline V CDR1 and CDR2: MNHEY, SVGAGI. V was cut by 2 bases and J by 7 bases, with 9 bases left in between. The CDR3 is 13 residues long. The CDR3 loop reads CASSYDLDQPQHF. In nucleotides, the CDR3 is TGTGCCAGCAGTTACGACCTTGACCAGCCCCAGCATTTT.

This clonotype was counted many times. The chain is built from TRBV7-6 and TRBJ2-3; unclear D gene. V lost 5 bases and J lost 6, with 12 bases in between. CDR3 length: 13 residues. Germline V gene lookup returns CDR1 SGHVS and CDR2 FNYEAQ. In DNA form, the CDR3 reads TGTGCCAGCAGCCTCAATTTTGGGGATACGCAGTATTTT. Residues: CASSLNFGDTQYF.

This chain joins TRBV27 and TRBJ2-3; no clear D gene. V was trimmed by 6 bases and J by 4 bases, leaving 11 bases between them. The CDR3 spans 13 residues. Germline CDR1 and CDR2: MNHEY and SMNVEV (reference sequence). This chain's CDR3 is CASSPLRADTQYF. CDR3 DNA: TGTGCCAGCAGCCCCCTTAGGGCAGATACGCAGTATTTT.

The table lists this clonotype with a few counts. This chain links TRBV3-1 with TRBJ1-2; D gene uncertain. Trimming took off 4 bases at V and 4 bases at J, with 13 bases between the two ends. The CDR3 sequence is 14 residues long. Germline CDR1 and CDR2: LGHDT and YNNKEL (reference sequence). The CDR3 loop is CASSPVSSFYGYTF. DNA for the CDR3: TGTGCCAGCAGCCCCGTCAGTTCTTTCTATGGCTACACCTTC.

This clonotype was seen more than once but under ten times. The genes are TRBV11-3 and TRBJ2-1; 9 bases fit TRBD2. The CDR3 covers 17 residues. J gave up 8 bases and V 2 bases, and 13 bases lay outside the gene matches. Germline lookup yields CDR1 SGHNT and CDR2 YENEEA. CDR3: CASSLSFLAGIRDEQFF. In DNA form, the CDR3 reads TGTGCCAGCAGCTTATCGTTCCTAGCGGGAATCAGGGATGAGCAGTTCTTC.

This clonotype appeared many times. The J gene is TRBJ2-2, the V gene TRBV25-1; tentative D call: TRBD1 (6 bases). Germline assignment: CDR1 MGHDK and CDR2 SYGVNS. The CDR3 loop spans 14 amino acids. V was trimmed by 3 bases and J by 4 bases, leaving 9 bases between them. The CDR3 DNA is TGTGCCAGCAGTGACAGGGGCGGCACCGGGGAGCTGTTTTTT. Translating it yields CASSDRGGTGELFF. The variable domain in full, with the rest retrieved from reference TRBV25-1 and TRBJ2-2, is EADIYQTPRYLVIGTGKKITLECSQTMGHDKMYWYQQDPGMELHLIHYSYGVNSTEKGDLSSESTVSRIRTEHFPLTLESARPSHTSQYLCASSDRGGTGELFFGEGSRLTVL.

This clonotype was seen repeatedly, ten times or more. The chain couples TRBV7-6 to TRBJ2-5; D is perhaps TRBD2 (5 bases). Trimming left V 5 bases short and J 5 bases short, with 15 bases between. The CDR3 loop spans 14 amino acids. Germline values: CDR1 SGHVS, CDR2 FNYEAQ. As DNA, the CDR3 is TGTGCCAGCAGCCCCATGCCGGGAAGGGAGACCCAGTACTTC. Its protein product is CASSPMPGRETQYF.

This clonotype was observed at least ten times. This chain links TRBV7-2 with TRBJ1-1; D remains ambiguous. The CDR3 loop spans 13 amino acids. Trimming shortened V by 3 bases and J by 1 base, and 6 bases separated the two germline ends. Germline CDR1 SGHTA, CDR2 FQGNSA. As DNA, the CDR3 is TGTGCCAGCAGCTTTGTCTGGAACACTGAAGCTTTCTTT. Protein: CASSFVWNTEAFF.

This clonotype was detected many times. The chain couples TRBV12-3 or TRBV12-4 to TRBJ2-7; TRBD1 might be the D (5 bases). This CDR3 has 14 amino acids. V shed 6 bases and J shed 6 bases, with 18 bases lying between them. CDR3 in DNA: TGTGCCAGCAGGTTTTCCCAGGGTCAAGGCGAGCAGTACGTC. It codes for CASRFSQGQGEQYV.

The rearrangement uses TRBV28 and TRBJ1-2; D gene ambiguous. Germline V CDR1 and CDR2: MDHEN, SYDVKM. CDR3 length: 14 amino acids. Trimming pared 6 bases from V and 7 bases from J, leaving 18 bases between. The CDR3 DNA reads TGTGCCAGCAGCCCAGACCGCCCGGACGGTGGCTACACCTTC. Amino acids: CASSPDRPDGGYTF.

This chain joins TRBV28 and TRBJ1-2; weak D call: TRBD1 (5 bases). This CDR3 has 15 residues. The germline V gene has CDR1 MDHEN and CDR2 SYDVKM. The V end was cut by 5 bases, the J end by 3 bases, with 16 bases between. The DNA for the CDR3 is TGTGCCAGCAGTACGGGGGGGAGTATGGACTATGGCTACACCTTC. Amino acid sequence: CASSTGGSMDYGYTF.

This clonotype was found a few times. The chain couples TRBV27 to TRBJ2-5; 7 positions agree with TRBD2. Germline loops: CDR1 MNHEY, CDR2 SMNVEV (reference sequence). The CDR3 totals 13 residues. V lost 6 bases, J lost 2 bases, and 3 bases stayed unmatched. CDR3 nucleotides: TGTGCCAGCAGGGCTAGCGGACAAGAGACCCAGTACTTC. The encoded protein is CASRASGQETQYF.